The next 29 T cell receptor beta chains were all read from a single sample in a study of T-cell reconstitution after alpha-beta-depleted transplantation in children. The authors prepared the TCRbeta library with unique molecular identifiers. TCRdb re-called the PCR reads with MiXCR, one entry per CDR3 protein. Among about 98,000 distinct CDR3 sequences, about 6% were seen once, and the ten largest hold approximately 6.6%. The sequenced sample was PBMCs, mostly from graft donor cells, obtained 60 days after TCRalphabeta/CD19-depleted stem cell transplant. These receptors were taken from a female patient under 10 years old who had a stem cell transplant for Fanconi anemia, so the T cells may come from the graft donor.

This clonotype was picked up many times. V usage is TRBV7-6 and J usage is TRBJ1-6; D not certain. This CDR3 is built from 12 residues. The V and J ends lost 6 bases and 7 bases respectively, with 7 bases between them. Germline assignment: CDR1 SGHVS and CDR2 FNYEAQ. CDR3 sequence: CASRMGNSPLHF. The CDR3 DNA reads TGTGCCAGCAGAATGGGAAATTCACCCCTCCACTTT.

Judged by abundance, this clonotype is medium-sized. The chain is built from TRBV12-3 or TRBV12-4 and TRBJ2-2; the D gene is possibly TRBD1 (5 bases). The CDR3 has 15 residues. The V end lost 2 bases, the J end lost 3 bases, and 10 bases lay between the germline ends. DNA for the CDR3: TGTGCCAGCAGTTTATTGCAGGGTCACACCGGGGAGCTGTTTTTT. As protein: CASSLLQGHTGELFF.

This clonotype was seen repeatedly, ten times or more. CDR3 bases: TGTGCCAGCAGCCGAGAGGGGTTATCCTACGAGCAGTACTTC. It translates to CASSREGLSYEQYF. The rearrangement uses TRBV4-2 and TRBJ2-7; D may correspond to TRBD1 or TRBD2 (5 bases each). Between the trimmed V and J ends, which lost 4 bases and 1 base, there was a span of 11 bases. Germline CDR1 LGHNA, CDR2 YNFKEQ. The CDR3 consists of 14 residues.

The chain joins TRBV3-1 to TRBJ2-7; 7 nucleotides align to TRBD1. Losses at the gene ends were 3 bases for V and 1 base for J; bases not matched to a gene: 12. There are 17 residues in the CDR3. Germline CDR1 is LGHDT and CDR2 is YNNKEL (reference sequence). The CDR3: CASSHSKRGLGSYEQYF. CDR3 DNA sequence: TGTGCCAGCAGCCACTCCAAAAGGGGGCTGGGATCCTACGAGCAGTACTTC.

This clonotype came up a few times. The CDR3, as DNA: TGTGCCAGCAGCTTGGCTACAGGGCCGAACACTGAAGCTTTCTTT. Encoded protein: CASSLATGPNTEAFF. V is TRBV5-5 and J is TRBJ1-1; perhaps TRBD1 as D (6 bases). Germline CDR1 and CDR2: SGHKS and YYEKEE (reference sequence). The CDR3 is made up of 15 amino acids. Between the trimmed V and J ends, which lost 0 bases and 1 base, there was a span of 10 bases.

The genes are TRBV4-2 and TRBJ1-2, with TRBD1 matching over 7 bases. Germline CDR1 reads LGHNA; CDR2 reads YNFKEQ. The CDR3 has 16 residues. Trimming cost V 0 bases and J 2 bases; bases outside gene matches: 6. The CDR3 DNA follows: TGTGCCAGCAGCCAAGAAGGAGGGGGCGGCAACTATGGCTACACCTTC. This sequence encodes CASSQEGGGGNYGYTF.

This clonotype has ten or more counts. The chain uses TRBV3-1 and TRBJ2-5, with 8 bases identical to TRBD1. After removal of 4 bases from V and 3 bases from J, the junction contained 13 bases not matched to a gene. The CDR3 has 17 residues. The V gene's germline CDR1 is LGHDT and CDR2 YNNKEL (reference sequence). CDR3 coding DNA: TGTGCCAGCAGCCTTCTCTTCCGGACAGGGTTAAAAGAGACCCAGTACTTC. Translating it yields CASSLLFRTGLKETQYF.

This clonotype appeared many times. The chain joins TRBV12-3 or TRBV12-4 to TRBJ2-7; the D gene could be TRBD1 or TRBD2 (6 bases each). V lost 3 bases to trimming and J lost 5 bases, with 17 bases between them. The CDR3 is 15 amino acids. The DNA of the CDR3 is TGTGCCAGCAGTTTGGGGGGCGGGGCAGCCCACGAGCAGTACTTC. Translation: CASSLGGGAAHEQYF.

This clonotype was recorded at least ten times. This rearrangement joins TRBV7-7 to TRBJ2-3; D is unresolved. The CDR3 is made up of 15 amino acids. Germline V gene lookup returns CDR1 SSHAT and CDR2 FNYEAQ (reference sequence). The germline V and J ends were trimmed by 7 bases and 0 bases, with 14 bases remaining between them. The CDR3 DNA follows: TGTGCCAGCACCCTCGGAACCGGGAGCACAGATACGCAGTATTTT. Its translation: CASTLGTGSTDTQYF.

This clonotype has more than one count but fewer than ten. This rearrangement joins TRBV28 to TRBJ1-5; 9 bases are shared with TRBD1. Per the germline V gene, CDR1 is MDHEN and CDR2 is SYDVKM. J was trimmed by 0 bases and V by 4 bases; bases with no gene match: 4. This CDR3 has 16 amino acids. This CDR3 reads CASSSWTGDSNQPQHF. CDR3 nucleotides: TGTGCCAGCAGTTCCTGGACAGGGGATAGCAATCAGCCCCAGCATTTT.

This clonotype was counted only a few times. The V gene is TRBV18, the J gene TRBJ2-5; TRBD1 is a possible D gene (5 bases). V gave up 5 bases and J gave up 2 bases, with 21 bases separating them. The CDR3 consists of 17 residues. CDR1 and CDR2 from the germline V gene are KGHSH and LQKENI. The CDR3 bases are TGTGCCAGCTCAACTTATTACGGAGACAGTCATCAAGAGACCCAGTACTTC. Translated, it gives CASSTYYGDSHQETQYF.

This clonotype was recorded a few times. The chain employs TRBV19 and TRBJ1-1; unclear D gene. V was trimmed by 1 base and J by 4 bases, leaving 13 bases between them. CDR1 LNHDA and CDR2 SQIVND come from the germline V gene (reference sequence). The CDR3 has 15 residues. The DNA of the CDR3 is TGTGCCAGTAGTATAGGCTCGAACCTCCGCACTGAAGCTTTCTTT. Its protein product is CASSIGSNLRTEAFF. Looking up the rest from reference TRBV19 and TRBJ1-1 gives the full variable domain: DGGITQSPKYLFRKEGQNVTLSCEQNLNHDAMYWYRQDPGQGLRLIYYSQIVNDFQKGDIAEGYSVSREKKESFPLTVTSAQKNPTAFYLCASSIGSNLRTEAFFGQGTRLTVV.

In this sample, this clonotype turned up many times. The CDR3 nucleotides are TGTGCCACCAGCAGAGACCGGGACAGGGAACGGGAGACCCAGTACTTC. This translates into CATSRDRDRERETQYF. This chain uses TRBV15 with TRBJ2-5, with TRBD1 matching over 9 bases. Germline V gene sequence: CDR1 LNHNV, CDR2 YYDKDF (reference sequence). Germline trimming cut 0 bases from V and 5 bases from J; bases unmatched to any gene: 7. The CDR3 is 16 residues long.

This clonotype was observed at least ten times. The V call is TRBV5-1, the J call TRBJ1-1; possible D gene TRBD1, 5 bases. Trimming removed 4 bases from V and 0 bases from J, with 13 bases in between. The CDR3 consists of 15 residues. CDR1 is SGHRS and CDR2 is YFSETQ in the germline V gene. The CDR3 DNA sequence: TGCGCCAGCAGCCTAAGGGGAACTATGAACACTGAAGCTTTCTTT. Its translation: CASSLRGTMNTEAFF.

The sample holds a few counts of this clonotype. This chain connects TRBV5-6 to TRBJ2-5; D remains ambiguous. This CDR3 region has 13 residues. Germline CDR1 SGHDT, CDR2 YYEEEE. V was clipped by 1 base and J by 5 bases, with 9 bases between them. CDR3 loop: CASSLPSGETQYF. CDR3 bases: TGTGCCAGCAGCTTGCCCTCCGGGGAGACCCAGTACTTC.

This clonotype was counted at least ten times. The chain is built from TRBV18 and TRBJ1-3, with a tentative D call TRBD1 (6 bases). The CDR3 is 16 amino acids. Between the trimmed V and J ends, which lost 6 bases and 2 bases, there was a span of 17 bases. The V gene's germline CDR1 is KGHSH and CDR2 LQKENI. The CDR3: CASSPFPGQTGNTIYF. In nucleotides, the CDR3 is TGTGCCAGCTCCCCTTTCCCCGGACAGACTGGAAACACCATATATTTT. The whole variable domain, filled in from reference TRBV18 and TRBJ1-3, reads NAGVMQNPRHLVRRRGQEARLRCSPMKGHSHVYWYRQLPEEGLKFMVYLQKENIIDESGMPKERFSAEFPKEGPSILRIQQVVRGDSAAYFCASSPFPGQTGNTIYFGEGSWLTVV.

This clonotype came up many times. Sequence at one end of the junction differs from germline and may be a read error. CDR3 sequence: CASRQGGGATNEQFF. CDR3 DNA: TGTGCCAGCCGCCAGGGTGGGGGGGCCACCAATGAGCAGTTCTTC. This chain connects TRBV4-2 to TRBJ2-1; tentatively, D is TRBD2 (7 bases). Germline V gene lookup returns CDR1 LGHNA and CDR2 YNFKEQ. The CDR3 consists of 15 residues.

At least ten counts were recorded for this clonotype. This rearrangement joins TRBV28 to TRBJ2-6; no reliable D call. Trimming pared 2 bases from V and 0 bases from J, leaving 11 bases between. CDR1 MDHEN and CDR2 SYDVKM come from the germline V gene. This CDR3 comprises 17 residues. As DNA, the CDR3 is TGTGCCAGCAGTTTACCCGGACGTTTCTCTGGGGCCAACGTCCTGACTTTC. Residues: CASSLPGRFSGANVLTF. The full variable domain, in which reference TRBV28 and TRBJ2-6 provide the parts outside the CDR3, is DVKVTQSSRYLVKRTGEKVFLECVQDMDHENMFWYRQDPGLGLRLIYFSYDVKMKEKGDIPEGYSVSREKKERFSLILESASTNQTSMYLCASSLPGRFSGANVLTFGAGSRLTVL.

Ten or more counts support this clonotype. The chain uses TRBV7-8 and TRBJ2-1; possibly TRBD2 for D (5 bases). There are 15 residues in the CDR3. Looked up from germline, CDR1 is SGHVS and CDR2 is FQNEAQ. The V end lost 1 base, the J end lost 3 bases, and 10 bases lay between the germline ends. In DNA form, the CDR3 reads TGTGCCAGCAGCTTAGGAGTAAGCGGCTACAATGAGCAGTTCTTC. It yields the protein CASSLGVSGYNEQFF.

The table lists this clonotype with many counts. The rearrangement links TRBV28 to TRBJ2-1; TRBD1 matches at 8 bases. Germline CDR1 MDHEN, CDR2 SYDVKM. This CDR3 contains 17 residues. The ends lost 7 bases at V and 3 bases at J; junction bases unmatched: 14. The CDR3 protein is CASTRTGKLALYNEQFF. The CDR3 DNA follows: TGTGCCAGCACCCGGACAGGGAAACTAGCCCTCTACAATGAGCAGTTCTTC.

In this sample, this clonotype turned up many times. The J gene is TRBJ2-2, the V gene TRBV15, with TRBD1 identical over 8 bases. The CDR3 has 16 residues. The ends lost 1 base at V and 3 bases at J; junction bases unmatched: 4. Germline V CDR1 and CDR2: LNHNV, YYDKDF (reference sequence). CDR3 nucleotide sequence: TGTGCCACCAGCAGAGTAGACAGGGGCCACACCGGGGAGCTGTTTTTT. Encoded protein: CATSRVDRGHTGELFF.

This clonotype was seen only a few times. The chain carries TRBV10-3 and TRBJ1-6, with 9 bases fitting TRBD1. Trimming took 8 bases from V and 9 from J; bases not matched to a gene: 5. CDR1 ENHRY and CDR2 SYGVKD come from the germline V gene. The CDR3 runs to 13 residues. The chain's CDR3 is CAIGDRESSPLHF. CDR3 DNA: TGTGCCATCGGGGACAGGGAGAGTTCACCCCTCCACTTT.

This clonotype occurred many times. The chain links TRBV6-5 to TRBJ2-2; D possibly corresponds to TRBD1 (6 bases). The V end lost 4 bases, the J end lost 1 base, and 10 bases lay between the germline ends. Germline loops: CDR1 MNHEY, CDR2 SVGAGI. The CDR3 length is 15 residues. This chain's CDR3 is CASSFPGVNTGELFF. The CDR3 DNA reads as TGTGCCAGCAGTTTCCCAGGGGTGAACACCGGGGAGCTGTTTTTT.

This clonotype was observed a handful of times. This sequence joins TRBV18 and TRBJ2-6, with 10 bases that match TRBD1. The ends lost 3 bases at V and 1 base at J; junction bases unmatched: 9. Germline V gene lookup returns CDR1 KGHSH and CDR2 LQKENI. This CDR3 comprises 19 residues. The CDR3 nucleotides read TGTGCCAGCTCACCTATCCGGGACAGGGGAAGTTCTGGGGCCAACGTCCTGACTTTC. It translates to CASSPIRDRGSSGANVLTF.

This clonotype has at least ten counts. The rearrangement links TRBV20-1 to TRBJ2-1; 7 positions match TRBD2. The germline V gene encodes CDR1 DFQATT and CDR2 SNEGSKA (reference sequence). After removal of 1 base from V and 3 bases from J, the junction contained 6 bases not matched to a gene. This CDR3 region has 15 residues. The CDR3 here is CSARGTLAVYNEQFF. The CDR3 DNA is TGCAGTGCTAGAGGTACGCTAGCGGTCTACAATGAGCAGTTCTTC.

This clonotype was seen more than once but under ten times. The chain couples TRBV11-1 to TRBJ2-1, with 12 positions matching TRBD2. The V and J ends lost 5 bases and 2 bases, in that order; junction bases with no gene match: 4. CDR1 and CDR2 (germline): SGHAT, FQDESV (reference sequence). The CDR3 covers 16 residues. This CDR3 reads CASSASGGAAYNEQFF. The DNA of the CDR3 is TGTGCCAGCAGCGCTAGCGGGGGGGCGGCCTACAATGAGCAGTTCTTC.

The table lists this clonotype with a few counts. This rearrangement joins TRBV5-5 to TRBJ1-5; 8 bases line up with TRBD1. The germline gives CDR1 SGHKS, CDR2 YYEKEE (reference sequence). V dropped 4 bases and J dropped 2; count of bases not matched to a gene: 5. The CDR3 runs 15 residues. CDR3 sequence (DNA): TGTGCCAGCAGCGATTCGGACAGGGGCAATCAGCCCCAGCATTTT. Translating gives CASSDSDRGNQPQHF.

In its sample, this clonotype was seen many times. The chain uses TRBV12-3 or TRBV12-4 and TRBJ1-4; D gene ambiguous. V lost 4 bases and J 5 bases, leaving 20 bases between the germline ends. This CDR3 is built from 17 residues. The CDR3 is CASSYKGLDLANEKLFF. CDR3 DNA sequence: TGTGCCAGCAGTTACAAAGGTCTTGATTTGGCGAATGAAAAACTGTTTTTT.

This clonotype was counted only a few times. The V and J genes are TRBV6-5 and TRBJ1-1, with unresolved D. V was cut by 2 bases and J by 1 base, with 5 bases left in between. This CDR3 region has 13 residues. Germline CDR1 is MNHEY and CDR2 is SVGAGI. The CDR3 here is CASSYRGNTEAFF. The CDR3 DNA reads as TGTGCCAGCAGTTACCGTGGGAACACTGAAGCTTTCTTT.